One TCR beta chain is described in this entry. This clone was recorded a few times. Its binding antigen is unknown. Per-base qualities were not stored, and no clone one base away is much larger. Library creation used the immunoSEQ multiplex PCR assay. For the multiplex PCR, a mixture combining 60 forward primers for TCR Vbeta segments and 13 reverse primers for TCR Jbeta segments was used. A multiplex PCR assay on genomic DNA amplified the CDR3 region of rearranged TCR beta genes. The Illumina HiSeq System was used to sequence the amplified TCR beta libraries as 87-base-pair reads. As for the authors' bioinformatics: In a later analysis, roughly 80 million unique TCR beta chains were counted across the approximately 670 repertoires, and approximately 9.9 million of these chains were shared by at least two donors. A nearest-neighbor algorithm error-corrected the raw reads and collapsed the reads into unique sequences, merging closely related sequences to remove PCR and sequencing errors. To assign V, D and J gene segments, CDR3 sequences were aligned to IMGT reference sequences. For a sequence to be retained, a match of at least six nucleotides to both a V gene segment and a J gene segment was required. A rearrangement was called productive if the CDR3 had no stop codons and remained in frame with V and J, and every other rearrangement was called non-productive. CDR3 was defined by IMGT convention, running from the second conserved V-encoded cysteine to the conserved J-encoded phenylalanine. Sequences without an unambiguous match to a single V gene segment were excluded from the earlier analysis of almost 600 of the donors. In an earlier analysis of roughly 600 of the donors, a V segment was called functional when productive rearrangements were above 56.7%, and segregating when the standard deviation between donors exceeded 5%. A statistical classification framework was developed to diagnose cytomegalovirus status using the catalog of TCR beta chain sequences. V and J gene assignment, in a later analysis, came from comparing TCR nucleotide sequences with IMGT/GENE-DB human TR gene sequences. In a later analysis, CDR3 sequences and most-parsimonious VDJ recombination scenarios were assigned using the TCRdist pipeline. A later analysis defined each TCR beta chain by its CDR3 amino acid sequence plus V-gene family, and excluded reads lacking a unique V-gene family. A later analysis removed nearly 600 highly shared, low-generation-probability nucleotide sequences to deal with suspected cross-contamination and a sequencing artifact. In a later analysis, a clonal expansion index was calculated for each public chain from normalized within-repertoire ranks of inferred template counts. In a later analysis, generation probabilities were computed using a VDJ recombination model fitted to out-of-frame rearrangements, and the results were checked against IGoR. A later analysis scored TCR-TCR, TCR-HLA and TCR-CMV co-occurrence with hypergeometric tests, applying a repertoire-size bias correction to TCR pairs. False discovery rates were estimated in a later analysis by permuting HLA or CMV assignments 20 times. A later analysis grouped co-occurring TCRs with DBSCAN, adding TCRdist sequence similarity when clustering within HLA-allele-positive subsets. Repertoires with fewer than 30,000 or more than 120,000 public chains were left out of co-occurrence clustering, as were four to six repertoires with anomalous nucleotide sharing. TCRdb carries this immuneACCESS record with in-frame sequences only. Its versions omit some clonotypes, under half of them owing to an unresolved V gene in the studies checked, with the rest unexplained. That table furnishes V, J and clone size, whereas the DNA furnished D and trimming. This sample lists approximately 160,000 clones; approximately 71% were detected once. Roughly 4% of the sample is held by the ten biggest clonotypes.

The sample originates from a study of cytomegalovirus exposure and HLA in healthy donors (dated by TCRdb to the late 2010s). Regarding the complete study: In an earlier analysis of some 610 of the donors, under 300 Gb of sequence data and just under 120 million unique TCR beta sequences from 150 million to 200 million T cells were reported. Approximately 300 gigabases of sequencing data and around 87 million unique TCR sequences were included in an early release covering roughly 600 HLA-typed donors. Of the 398 genotyped donors, over 70% fell in the genetic ancestry cluster associated with self-reported Caucasian donors. The study aimed to test whether cataloging public T cell receptors could reveal signatures of past pathogen exposure. The study used immunosequencing to profile the T cell repertoires of 670 or so subjects and linked those repertoires to cytomegalovirus serostatus. In addition to the first cohort of several hundred subjects, a separate validation cohort of 120 different subjects was used. To predict cytomegalovirus infection status, the study combined high-throughput TCR immunosequencing, statistical association of individual TCRs with disease status, and machine learning. A later analysis re-analyzed previously published TCR beta repertoires from approximately 670 donors and added high-resolution HLA genotyping to study TCR occurrence patterns. Rather than using new phenotypic data, the later analysis identified candidate immune exposures from TCR beta sequences and from how often those sequences occurred across donors. An earlier analysis of around 580 of the donors used high-throughput TCR beta sequencing to judge whether each TCR beta V gene segment behaved as functional or pseudogenic. Donor age, sex, ethnicity and CMV serostatus were collected together with the repertoire data. A later genetic analysis took genome-wide SNP genotypes for about 60% of the roughly 670 donors and used that subset as a discovery cohort. Every repertoire in the discovery cohort had been generated on one and the same sequencing platform. Class I and class II HLA loci were covered by the typing at four-digit resolution. Typing coverage varied by locus: roughly 620-640 donors for A, B, C, DRB1 and DQB1; roughly 560 for DQA1; around 570 for DPA1; 400 to 480 for DPB1. Roughly 5 DR-DQ haplotypes were handled as single units for association and clustering because linkage in the cohort was strong. Among 300 to 500 genotyped donors of the cohort, an average of approximately 200,000 unique TCR beta nucleotide sequences was sequenced per donor, of which 15% to 20% were non-productive.

The cohort was made up of roughly 670 healthy bone marrow donors. All cohort members were sampled while nominally healthy, although unrecorded immune exposures were likely present. The donor was CMV seropositive and belonged to the group of 250 to 350 seropositive cohort members. A peripheral blood sample was provided by each donor, and peripheral blood mononuclear cells were used for TCR beta sequencing. Genomic DNA extraction from the blood cell samples was performed with the Qiagen DNeasy Blood Extraction Kit. Including cysteine and phenylalanine, the CDR3 has 14 amino acids. The entry retains the CDR3 DNA only, 42 bases that are in frame from base 1. CDR1 MNHEY and CDR2 SVGAGI are derived from the germline V gene. Trimming costs V 0 bases and J 1 base, and their ends lie 6 bases apart. Broad study findings and their caveats: This cohort had only TCR beta chains sequenced, and the lack of alpha or paired-chain data limited which features could be detected. The authors suggested that the approach could potentially be extended to other disease states and immunological phenotypes. Compared with the roughly 600-donor mean, donors in an Asian-associated ancestry cluster had fewer N-insertions in productive TCRs, according to a later genetic analysis. Because some donors lacked HLA typing at each locus, the association tests relied only on the typed subset. At a false discovery rate of 0.05, a later analysis linked roughly 17,000 TCR beta sequences to specific HLA alleles. Most TCR sequences were seen in very few donors, while some public TCRs were found in many individuals. In a later analysis, several top co-occurrence clusters were reported to appear linked to parvovirus B19, influenza, CMV and Epstein-Barr virus. The only immune exposure information available for the cohort was CMV serostatus. When HLA alleles, especially DR and DQ, strongly co-occurred, TCR associations were difficult to assign to individual alleles. A later analysis found that TCR association rates varied across HLA loci, with DRB1 alleles showing the most associated TCRs and HLA-C alleles the fewest. A cluster of highly shared sequence variants was judged likely to be a technical artifact of the sequencing pipeline. Because counts were too low, seventeen rarely observed V segments, including chromosome 9 orphons, were excluded from the earlier analysis of 500 to 700 of the donors. In vitro tests confirmed that a few of the cytomegalovirus-associated TCR beta chains recognize cytomegalovirus antigens. The study listed 150 to 200 TCR beta chains as associated with cytomegalovirus. An association between a missense DCLRE1C variant and V-gene and J-gene trimming of TCR beta chains was found in a later genetic analysis and replicated in an independent cohort. Broadly in line with IMGT annotations, most TCR beta V segments showed up in productive rearrangements about 90% or about 30% of the time in an earlier analysis of a few hundred of the donors. The classifier was reported to diagnose cytomegalovirus status with high specificity and sensitivity in both the original and validation cohorts. Because the 87-base-pair reads could not distinguish some IMGT-functional V segments, including TRBV6-2 and TRBV6-3, those segments were excluded. A further reported finding was that TCR beta sequences accurately predicted the HLA-A and HLA-B alleles for most subjects in the first cohort. Correlated functional status among segregating V segments might reflect linkage disequilibrium, but an unknown experimental factor could not be ruled out. In a later analysis, HLA-associated TCR beta chains were found to be more clonally expanded and to have lower generation probabilities than equally common non-associated chains. A later analysis found that most CMV-associated TCR beta chains appeared HLA-restricted, with HLA associations seemingly driven largely by CMV exposure. The presence/absence analyses assumed that sequencing depth was roughly uniform across donors, and that assumption may not be true.

This sequence uses TRBV6-5 and TRBJ1-1; the D gene is perhaps TRBD1, from 5 matching bases. The sequencing sample was made of PBMCs. This TCR came from a woman aged 18 to 35 in good health and CMV-seropositive. The CDR3 region has the sequence CASSYSQGNTEAFF. The sequence in DNA is TGTGCCAGCAGTTACTCGCAGGGGAACACTGAAGCTTTCTTT.